This T cell receptor beta chain was recovered during a study of cytomegalovirus exposure and HLA in healthy donors. Points from the study as a whole: Analysis was carried out at a later point, and it linked a missense DCLRE1C variant to TCR beta V- and J-gene trimming. Some highly shared sequence variants likely arose as a pipeline artifact.

A remark on this clone: Antigen specificity is unknown.

Per germline, CDR1 MNHEY and CDR2 SVGAGI. V lost 8 bases and J lost 7, with 12 bases in between. The CDR3 runs to 12 residues. Amplification used 60 Vbeta primers and 13 Jbeta primers. TCRdb keeps only in-frame clones here, not all; method: immunoSEQ multiplex PCR. The data contain around 120,000 clones, roughly 82% of them singletons. J is TRBJ1-5 and V is TRBV6-5; D might be TRBD1 (6 bases). The sequence came from a boy aged 5-17 years in good health and CMV-seronegative. Specimen: PBMCs. The CDR3 nucleotides are TGTGCCAGCGGGGGGGCAGGGCAGCCCCAGCATTTT. Amino acids: CASGGAGQPQHF.